These 27 T cell receptor beta chains came from one sample sequenced in a study of technical replicates of blood from a few donors (dated by TCRdb to between 2016 and 2019). The library was prepared using the immunoSEQ multiplex PCR assay. The immuneACCESS repertoire file appears here via TCRdb, limited to in-frame rearrangements. These files lack a portion of the clones; in checked studies, under half of the deficit traces to unresolved V genes, and the cause of the others is not known. Recorded for this sample are tens of thousands of clones; roughly 91% of them occurred a single time. Of the sample, less than 0.4% is held by the ten largest clones. The sample was T cells isolated from PBMCs. The receptors here all came from a human donor in good health. Some clones in this sample may be carry-over from other donors' samples.

The chain carries TRBV5-1 and TRBJ1-1, with TRBD1 as a possible D gene (6 bases). V was pared by 0 bases and J by 6 bases, with 15 bases between. The CDR3 is made up of 15 amino acids. The germline V gene encodes CDR1 SGHRS and CDR2 YFSETQ. CDR3 in DNA: TGCGCCAGCAGCTTGGTAGGCAGGGGAGGGTCTGAAGCTTTCTTT. Its protein product is CASSLVGRGGSEAFF.

Only one count was recorded for this clone. The V and J genes are TRBV30 and TRBJ1-2; 9 bases fit TRBD1. V lost 1 base and J lost 7; bases outside the gene matches: 10. Germline V gene sequence: CDR1 GTSNPN, CDR2 SVGIG (reference sequence). This CDR3 has 15 amino acids. CDR3 nucleotide sequence: TGTGCCTGGAGTGGAGATACAGGGGGCGCGAGTGGCTACACCTTC. Encoded protein: CAWSGDTGGASGYTF.

The chain has TRBV7-7 and TRBJ2-5, with D perhaps matching TRBD1 (5 bases). The CDR3 length is 14 residues. Germline values: CDR1 SSHAT, CDR2 FNYEAQ (reference sequence). With 1 base removed from V and 5 bases from J, the gap between germline ends came to 11 bases. CDR3 region: CASSLGTLGETQYF. CDR3 nucleotide sequence: TGTGCCAGCAGCTTAGGGACACTGGGGGAGACCCAGTACTTC.

The chain is built from TRBV28 and TRBJ2-7; no definite D call. The CDR3 has 12 residues. Trimming shortened V by 2 bases and J by 5 bases, and 7 bases separated the two germline ends. Germline assignment: CDR1 MDHEN and CDR2 SYDVKM. CDR3 coding DNA: TGTGCCAGCAGTTTAATTGGCAACGAGCAGTACTTC. Translation gives CASSLIGNEQYF.

This rearrangement joins TRBV5-8 to TRBJ2-7; tentatively, D is TRBD1 (6 bases). Germline CDR1 reads SGHTS; CDR2 reads YDEGEE. Trimming removed 5 bases from V and 3 bases from J, with 15 bases in between. The CDR3 runs 14 residues. The chain's CDR3 is CASSTHRDIYEQYF. The CDR3 DNA reads as TGTGCCAGCAGTACCCACAGGGATATCTACGAGCAGTACTTC.

This CDR3 reads CASSLELGFGEQYF. The DNA of the CDR3 is TGTGCCAGCAGCTTAGAACTCGGGTTCGGGGAGCAGTACTTC. V and J are TRBV11-3 and TRBJ2-7; D remains ambiguous. The V and J ends lost 0 bases and 7 bases respectively, with 13 bases between them. The CDR3 spans 14 residues. Germline assignment: CDR1 SGHNT and CDR2 YENEEA.

This clone was observed a single time. The chain is built from TRBV29-1 and TRBJ2-1; TRBD2 matches at 8 bases. Germline V gene data show CDR1 as SQVTM and CDR2 as ANQGSEA. With 0 bases clipped from V and 2 bases from J, the junction kept 12 bases outside the gene matches. The CDR3 is 18 amino acids. Written as DNA, the CDR3 is TGCAGCGTTGAAGATCCAGTTAGCGGGGTGGGGGCCTACAATGAGCAGTTCTTC. This codes for CSVEDPVSGVGAYNEQFF.

This rearrangement joins TRBV2 to TRBJ2-7, with TRBD2 as a possible D gene (5 bases). The CDR3 totals 16 residues. Trimming shortened V by 6 bases and J by 0 bases, and 18 bases separated the two germline ends. Looked up from germline, CDR1 is SNHLY and CDR2 is FYNNEI. CDR3 DNA: TGTGCCAGCAGGTTGAGGGAGCAGTTTAGCTCCTACGAGCAGTACTTC. Its protein is CASRLREQFSSYEQYF. Full variable domain (outside the CDR3, taken from reference TRBV2 and TRBJ2-7): EPEVTQTPSHQVTQMGQEVILRCVPISNHLYFYWYRQILGQKVEFLVSFYNNEISEKSEIFDDQFSVERPDGSNFTLKIRSTKLEDSAMYFCASRLREQFSSYEQYFGPGTRLTVT.

This clone turned up a few times. The chain has TRBV4-1 and TRBJ1-3; the D gene is possibly TRBD1 (5 bases). Germline CDR1 MGHRA, CDR2 YSYEKL. This CDR3 has 17 residues. V gave up 4 bases and J gave up 3 bases, with 19 bases separating them. The CDR3 nucleotides read TGCGCCAGCAGCCGGCAGGGTTGGGTCTTAAATGGAAACACCATATATTTT. Its protein is CASSRQGWVLNGNTIYF.

This clone was seen a single time. The V call is TRBV29-1, the J call TRBJ2-7, with D possibly being TRBD1 (5 bases). V was clipped by 5 bases and J by 0 bases, with 8 bases between them. The CDR3 extends over 12 amino acids. The V gene's germline CDR1 is SQVTM and CDR2 ANQGSEA. The CDR3 reads CSVRTPSYEQYF. In DNA form, the CDR3 reads TGCAGCGTTCGGACACCCTCCTACGAGCAGTACTTC.

V usage is TRBV5-8 and J usage is TRBJ1-1, with 8 bases lining up with TRBD1. The CDR3 is made up of 17 amino acids. After removal of 3 bases from V and 3 bases from J, the junction contained 13 bases not matched to a gene. Looked up from germline, CDR1 is SGHTS and CDR2 is YDEGEE. CDR3 region: CASSSEGQGAYYTEAFF. The CDR3, as DNA: TGTGCCAGCAGCTCAGAAGGACAGGGTGCCTACTACACTGAAGCTTTCTTT.

The V call is TRBV5-4, the J call TRBJ2-5; D unclear. TRBJ2-7 explains the end of the DNA better; the J call may be wrong. This CDR3 comprises 15 residues. CDR1 is SGHNT, CDR2 YYREEE, per germline (reference sequence). The CDR3 DNA reads as TGTGCCAGCAGCTTGGATGCAGGATACTCCTACGAGCAGTACTTC. It is translated as CASSLDAGYSYEQYF.

The CDR3 DNA is TGTGCCACCAGCCGAAAGGGGTTCGGGCAGCCCCAGCATTTT. This sequence encodes CATSRKGFGQPQHF. This chain uses TRBV15 with TRBJ1-5; the D gene is possibly TRBD1 (5 bases). Germline V gene data show CDR1 as LNHNV and CDR2 as YYDKDF (reference sequence). Trimming took off 5 bases at V and 7 bases at J, with 15 bases between the two ends. The CDR3 covers 14 residues.

This clone showed up just once. The rearrangement links TRBV5-1 to TRBJ2-3; D may be TRBD1 (6 bases). Germline V lookup: CDR1 SGHRS, CDR2 YFSETQ. Trimming shortened V by 2 bases and J by 2 bases, and 15 bases separated the two germline ends. This CDR3 has 16 residues. The DNA for the CDR3 is TGCGCCAGCAGCTTATTCCGGACAGACTCCACAGATACGCAGTATTTT. Translation gives CASSLFRTDSTDTQYF. The complete variable domain, with remaining parts taken from reference TRBV5-1 and TRBJ2-3, reads KAGVTQTPRYLIKTRGQQVTLSCSPISGHRSVSWYQQTPGQGLQFLFEYFSETQRNKGNFPGRFSGRQFSNSRSEMNVSTLELGDSALYLCASSLFRTDSTDTQYFGPGTRLTVL.

The chain links TRBV7-9 to TRBJ1-1; a possible D gene is TRBD1 (5 bases). Germline values: CDR1 SEHNR, CDR2 FQNEAQ (reference sequence). There are 15 residues in the CDR3. V dropped 2 bases and J dropped 6 bases, with 16 bases sitting between them. CDR3 region: CASSLWFAREPEAFF. DNA of the CDR3: TGTGCCAGCAGCTTATGGTTCGCCAGGGAACCTGAAGCTTTCTTT.

The chain recombines TRBV18 with TRBJ1-1, with a tentative D call TRBD1 (5 bases). From germline, CDR1 is KGHSH and CDR2 LQKENI. V was cut by 4 bases and J by 6 bases, with 15 bases left in between. This CDR3 comprises 14 residues. The CDR3 sequence: CASSLTGGGSEAFF. The CDR3 DNA sequence: TGTGCCAGCTCACTGACCGGGGGGGGTTCTGAAGCTTTCTTT.

The chain carries TRBV11-2 and TRBJ1-2; tentatively, D is TRBD1 (5 bases). From germline, CDR1 is SGHAT and CDR2 FQNNGV. The CDR3 contains 17 residues. The ends were cut back, 5 bases at V and 4 bases at J, with 23 bases in the middle. The CDR3 DNA is TGTGCCAGCAGCCCCATCGTTGGTGGTCAGGGACTCTATGGCTACACCTTC. Encoded protein: CASSPIVGGQGLYGYTF. Full variable domain (outside the CDR3, taken from reference TRBV11-2 and TRBJ1-2): EAGVAQSPRYKIIEKRQSVAFWCNPISGHATLYWYQQILGQGPKLLIQFQNNGVVDDSQLPKDRFSAERLKGVDSTLKIQPAKLEDSAVYLCASSPIVGGQGLYGYTFGSGTRLTVV.

In this sample, this clone turned up once. The chain has TRBV27 and TRBJ2-5; TRBD2 matches 12 bases. There are 15 residues in the CDR3. V lost 6 bases to trimming and J lost 4 bases; unmatched junction nucleotides: 6. Germline loops: CDR1 MNHEY, CDR2 SMNVEV (reference sequence). The CDR3 here is CASRLTSGRLETQYF. For the CDR3, the DNA is TGTGCCAGCAGACTGACTAGCGGGAGATTAGAGACCCAGTACTTC.

The rearrangement joins TRBV7-2 to TRBJ1-1, with D tentatively TRBD1 (5 bases). CDR1 and CDR2 from the germline V gene are SGHTA and FQGNSA. Trimming pared 4 bases from V and 3 bases from J, leaving 9 bases between. The CDR3 is 13 amino acids. CDR3 region: CASSSGHDTEAFF. The CDR3 DNA reads TGTGCCAGCAGCTCAGGGCATGACACTGAAGCTTTCTTT.

V usage is TRBV27 and J usage is TRBJ2-2, with TRBD2 identical over 8 bases. V lost 5 bases, J lost 7 bases, and 9 bases stayed unmatched. The CDR3 loop spans 15 amino acids. Germline CDR1 is MNHEY and CDR2 is SMNVEV (reference sequence). The CDR3 DNA sequence: TGTGCCAGCAGTCCCGGACTAGCCGTTATCGGGGAGCTGTTTTTT. It yields the protein CASSPGLAVIGELFF.

Written as DNA, the CDR3 is TGTGCCAGCAGCCCGACAGGGACGAACACCGGGGAGCTGTTTTTT. It translates to CASSPTGTNTGELFF. J is TRBJ2-2 and V is TRBV5-4, with 7 bases matching TRBD1. Germline V gene data show CDR1 as SGHNT and CDR2 as YYREEE (reference sequence). There are 15 residues in the CDR3. V was clipped by 4 bases and J by 0 bases; unmatched bases: 3.

The V call is TRBV15, the J call TRBJ2-3; possible D gene TRBD2, 6 bases. CDR1 LNHNV and CDR2 YYDKDF come from the germline V gene (reference sequence). Trimming took 1 base from V and 8 from J, leaving 19 bases between them. The CDR3 covers 16 residues. In DNA form, the CDR3 reads TGTGCCACCAGCAGAGGGGGTTTCGCGGAGGGGATTACGCAGTATTTT. Its protein product is CATSRGGFAEGITQYF. The full variable domain, in which reference TRBV15 and TRBJ2-3 provide the parts outside the CDR3, is DAMVIQNPRYQVTQFGKPVTLSCSQTLNHNVMYWYQQKSSQAPKLLFHYYDKDFNNEADTPDNFQSRRPNTSFCFLDIRSPGLGDTAMYLCATSRGGFAEGITQYFGPGTRLTVL.

V gene TRBV7-2 combines with J gene TRBJ2-1; TRBD2 aligns across 7 bases. The CDR3 has 14 amino acids. The germline V gene has CDR1 SGHTA and CDR2 FQGNSA. V dropped 5 bases and J dropped 10; count of bases not matched to a gene: 11. The DNA of the CDR3 is TGTGCCAGCAGCCTGAGCAGAACTAGCGACGAGCAGTTCTTC. Its protein is CASSLSRTSDEQFF. The whole variable domain, filled in from reference TRBV7-2 and TRBJ2-1, reads GAGVSQSPSNKVTEKGKDVELRCDPISGHTALYWYRQSLGQGLEFLIYFQGNSAPDKSGLPSDRFSAERTGGSVSTLTIQRTQQEDSAVYLCASSLSRTSDEQFFGPGTRLTVL.

This chain links TRBV5-4 with TRBJ2-7; TRBD2 might be the D (5 bases). CDR1 SGHNT and CDR2 YYREEE come from the germline V gene (reference sequence). This CDR3 is built from 15 residues. The germline V and J ends were trimmed by 0 bases and 0 bases, with 10 bases remaining between them. The CDR3 is CASSLVVGSSYEQYF. In DNA, the CDR3 is TGTGCCAGCAGCTTGGTAGTGGGGAGCTCCTACGAGCAGTACTTC.

This clone showed up just once. The chain is built from TRBV19 and TRBJ1-2; D is undetermined. The CDR3 consists of 15 residues. Germline V gene sequence: CDR1 LNHDA, CDR2 SQIVND (reference sequence). The CDR3 protein is CAITRGSPLGYGYTF. CDR3 sequence (DNA): TGTGCGATAACGCGGGGTTCCCCGCTCGGCTATGGCTACACCTTC.

The rearrangement uses TRBV5-6 and TRBJ1-2; 8 positions agree with TRBD1. Germline assignment: CDR1 SGHDT and CDR2 YYEEEE. Trimming at V came to 1 base and at J to 8 bases, leaving 13 bases not matched to a gene. This CDR3 has 16 residues. Here the CDR3 DNA reads TGTGCCAGCAGCTTGTTGTCGTGGACAGGGATAGGAGGCTACACCTTC. It translates to CASSLLSWTGIGGYTF. Supplemented by reference TRBV5-6 and TRBJ1-2, the full variable domain reads DAGVTQSPTHLIKTRGQQVTLRCSPKSGHDTVSWYQQALGQGPQFIFQYYEEEERQRGNFPDRFSGHQFPNYSSELNVNALLLGDSALYLCASSLLSWTGIGGYTFGSGTRLTVV.

The V and J genes are TRBV5-1 and TRBJ1-1; no clear D gene. The CDR3 is 13 amino acids. Per germline, CDR1 SGHRS and CDR2 YFSETQ. Trimming took off 0 bases at V and 4 bases at J, with 7 bases between the two ends. CDR3: CASSLVQSTEAFF. The CDR3, as DNA: TGCGCCAGCAGCTTGGTACAAAGCACTGAAGCTTTCTTT.